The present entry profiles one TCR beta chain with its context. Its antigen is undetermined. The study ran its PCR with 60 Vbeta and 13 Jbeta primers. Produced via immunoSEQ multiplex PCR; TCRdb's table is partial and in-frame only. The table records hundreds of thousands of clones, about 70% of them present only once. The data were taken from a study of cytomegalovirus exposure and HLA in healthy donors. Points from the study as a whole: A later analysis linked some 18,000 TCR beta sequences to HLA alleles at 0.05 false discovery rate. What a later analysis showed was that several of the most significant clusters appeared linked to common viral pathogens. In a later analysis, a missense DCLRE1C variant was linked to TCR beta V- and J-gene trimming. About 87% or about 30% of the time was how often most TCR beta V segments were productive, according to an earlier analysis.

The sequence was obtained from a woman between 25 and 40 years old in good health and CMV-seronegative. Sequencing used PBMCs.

CDR3 coding DNA: TGTGCCAGTAGTCGGGACAGGGGGGGTAATCAGCCCCAGCATTTT. Its protein product is CASSRDRGGNQPQHF. This rearrangement joins TRBV19 to TRBJ1-5; 11 bases match TRBD1. The junction had 4 bases not matched to a gene; V was cut back by 5 bases and J by 4 bases. This CDR3 is built from 15 residues. CDR1 LNHDA and CDR2 SQIVND come from the germline V gene (reference sequence).